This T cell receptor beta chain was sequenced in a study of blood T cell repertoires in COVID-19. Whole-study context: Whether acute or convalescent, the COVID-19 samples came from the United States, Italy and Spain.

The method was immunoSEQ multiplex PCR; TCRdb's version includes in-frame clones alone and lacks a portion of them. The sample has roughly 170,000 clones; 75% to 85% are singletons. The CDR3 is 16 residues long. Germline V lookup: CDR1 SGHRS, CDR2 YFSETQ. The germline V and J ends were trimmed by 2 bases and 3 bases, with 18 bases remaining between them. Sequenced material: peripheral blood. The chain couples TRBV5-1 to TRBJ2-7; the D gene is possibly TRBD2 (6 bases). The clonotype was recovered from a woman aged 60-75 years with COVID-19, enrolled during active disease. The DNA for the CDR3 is TGCGCCAGCAGCTTTGGAACGGGAGAGAAAATCTACGAGCAGTACTTC. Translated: CASSFGTGEKIYEQYF.